The following is a T cell receptor beta chain sequence with its context. What this receptor recognizes is not known. The CDR3 goes from the cysteine to the phenylalanine over 16 residues. DNA is not on record. A commercial ELISA kit detecting HCMV-specific IgG in serum was used to determine HCMV serostatus. Ficoll density gradient centrifugation was used to isolate peripheral blood mononuclear cells from blood. The sample is drawn from a study of T cells expressing NK-cell markers (dated by TCRdb to 2018 to 2021). Regarding the study in general: About 8 donors provided sorted CD3+CD56+NKG2C+, CD3+CD56+NKG2C- and CD3+CD56-NKG2C+ T-cell subsets, whose TCR beta-chain repertoires were profiled. Seven of the eight sequenced donors were HCMV-seropositive and one was HCMV-seronegative. The eight sequenced donors were randomly selected healthy volunteers, three men and five women. Libraries were sequenced as 2 x 150 bp reads on Illumina HiSeq 2000/2500, MiSeq or NextSeq.

Summary of the overall study and its limitations: For six donors, the dominant CD3+CD56+NKG2C+ clonotypes were among the top 10 CD8+ clonotypes and accounted for roughly 1.0-7.5% of CD8+ T cells. Those dominant clonotypes were again the most abundant among CD3+CD56-NKG2C+ cells in several donors, at about 28.3-60.1%. It remained unclear whether the expanded NKG2C-expressing T cell clones were specific for HCMV antigens.

This sample was sequenced with an Illumina HiSeq 2000. TCR beta cDNA libraries were made by 5'RACE template switching that added a universal primer site and unique molecular identifiers. cDNA synthesis was primed from the TCR beta constant segment and was followed by two successive PCR amplification steps. Regarding the original processing steps: MIGEC was used to demultiplex reads and group the reads by UMI, and MiTCR was used to assemble and quantify clonotypes. To exclude erroneous sequences, any TCR cDNA sequence not supported by at least two reads was discarded. The tcR package was used for downstream repertoire analysis, and clonotypes were matched across fractions by CDR3 nucleotide sequence plus V segment. VDJmatch was used to annotate antigen specificity against VDJdb, with one amino acid substitution in CDR3 allowed. TCRdb reprocessed the reads, so every CDR3 protein sequence counts as one entry and DNA is not shown. The V and J calls shown here were made by TCRdb, not taken from the authors' results. The sample's table lists a count of a few hundred thousand distinct CDR3 sequences. 1.4% to 1.5% of the sample comes from the top ten.

Sequenced sample: blood T cells: a sorted CD56 or NKG2C T cell subset, CD4+ or CD8+ T cells, or bulk PBMC T cells (not recorded which). Here the chain combines TRBV12-3 or TRBV12-4 and TRBJ2-1; TCRdb reports TRBD2, a call that lacks DNA to check it against. The TCR was taken from a woman in her fifties or sixties in good health. Donor details come from another sample of the same person, matched by shared clones. The CDR3 sequence is CASSLMAGVSYNEQFF.